This T cell receptor (beta chain) emerged from a study of monozygotic twins with inflammatory bowel disease. General observations from the study: Especially where disease activity was present, IBD patients had fewer clonotypes in common with others than healthy twins did.

Isolation of total RNA was performed on whole blood, with no prior T cell sorting. For each CDR3 protein, TCRdb gives one entry from its re-call of the 5' RACE reads, without DNA. This sample's clone table lists about 450,000 distinct CDR3 sequences. The CDR3 consists of 14 residues. Germline V gene lookup returns CDR1 ENHRY and CDR2 SYGVKD. As regards this clonotype: Its antigen is not known.

The J gene is TRBJ1-1, the V gene TRBV10-3; TCRdb gives TRBD1 as the D gene, but with no DNA this cannot be confirmed. This receptor was obtained from a human donor with ulcerative colitis or Crohn's disease, or a healthy co-twin of an affected twin (not recorded which). Specimen: blood. CDR3 sequence reads: CAITLGRENTEAFF.